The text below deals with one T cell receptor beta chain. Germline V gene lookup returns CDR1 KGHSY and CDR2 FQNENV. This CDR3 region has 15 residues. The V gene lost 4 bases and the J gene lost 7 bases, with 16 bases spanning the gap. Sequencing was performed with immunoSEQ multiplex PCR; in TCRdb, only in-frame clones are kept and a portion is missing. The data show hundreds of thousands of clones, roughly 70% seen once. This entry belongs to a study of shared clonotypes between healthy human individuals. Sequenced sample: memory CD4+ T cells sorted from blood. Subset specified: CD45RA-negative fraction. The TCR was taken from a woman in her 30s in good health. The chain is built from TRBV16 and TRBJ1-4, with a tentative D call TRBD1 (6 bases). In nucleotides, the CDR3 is TGTGCCAGCAGCCCCCGTGGAGGGGGAGGTGAAAAACTGTTTTTT. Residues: CASSPRGGGGEKLFF.